A single sample is the source of the 31 T cell receptor beta chains below, sequenced in a study of T cell clonality in common variable immunodeficiency. Clones were sequenced by immunoSEQ multiplex PCR, and TCRdb holds only the in-frame ones, with some missing. The data show approximately 64,000 clones, with none appearing a single time. Sequenced: peripheral blood mononuclear cells. The source of these receptors is a person aged 18-70 years in good health.

This clone was picked up many times. The read gets to within 3 residues of the CDR3 end, and the germline J gene fills in the rest. The gene calls are TRBV5-1 and TRBJ1-1; no firm D call. The V gene's germline CDR1 is SGHRS and CDR2 YFSETQ. The ends were cut back, 0 bases at V and 5 bases at J, with 14 bases in the middle. The CDR3 has 15 amino acids. The CDR3 here is CASSLEGFLDTEAFF. CDR3 DNA (partial): TGCGCCAGCAGCTTGGAAGGGTTTCTGGATACTGAA.

This clone was seen a handful of times. The read ends 3 residues early relative to the CDR3; the germline J gene fills the gap. The gene calls are TRBV11-2 and TRBJ2-4, with 7 nucleotides matching TRBD1. Germline loops: CDR1 SGHAT, CDR2 FQNNGV. V shed 4 bases and J 5 bases; nucleotides not matched to a gene: 8. The CDR3 is made up of 15 amino acids. The chain's CDR3 is CASSYRTGWENIQYF. The CDR3 DNA, read in part, is TGTGCCAGCAGCTATAGGACAGGCTGGGAAAACATT. The full variable domain, its missing parts supplied by reference TRBV11-2 and TRBJ2-4, is EAGVAQSPRYKIIEKRQSVAFWCNPISGHATLYWYQQILGQGPKLLIQFQNNGVVDDSQLPKDRFSAERLKGVDSTLKIQPAKLEDSAVYLCASSYRTGWENIQYFGAGTRLSVL.

In its sample, this clone was seen many times. The covered CDR3 bases are TGCAGTGCTAGTACCCTAGCGGGGGGGCGTGCTGAG. This translates into CSASTLAGGRAE. The CDR3 in full is CSASTLAGGRAEQFF. The chain employs TRBV20-1 and TRBJ2-1, with 12 nucleotides matching TRBD2. The CDR3 end is not reached by the read, which stops 3 residues before it; the germline J gene fills it in. From germline, CDR1 is DFQATT and CDR2 SNEGSKA (reference sequence). This CDR3 spans 15 amino acids. Trimming at V came to 3 bases and at J to 9 bases, leaving 9 bases not matched to a gene.

This clone was picked up many times. The read ends 3 residues early relative to the CDR3; the germline J gene fills the gap. The genes are TRBV19 and TRBJ1-1; 10 nucleotides agree with TRBD1. The CDR3 is 16 residues long. V trimming: 5 bases; J trimming: 2 bases; junction bases outside the gene matches: 8. Germline V CDR1 and CDR2: LNHDA, SQIVND (reference sequence). CDR3 bases read: TGTGCCAGTAGTGGACAGGGGGTCGGGGGCAACACTGAA. It specifies CASSGQGVGGNTE. The full CDR3 sequence reads CASSGQGVGGNTEAFF.

This clone was recorded at least ten times. The read finishes 3 residues shy of the CDR3 end, and the germline J gene is used to complete it. The chain links TRBV4-1 to TRBJ2-1; D gene ambiguous. The V gene's germline CDR1 is MGHRA and CDR2 YSYEKL. Between the trimmed V and J ends, which lost 0 bases and 2 bases, there was a span of 5 bases. CDR3 length equals 14 residues. CDR3 DNA (partial): TGCGCCAGCAGCCAAGATCTTCCCTACAATGAG. This codes for CASSQDLPYNE. The whole CDR3 sequence reads CASSQDLPYNEQFF.

This clone was recorded at least ten times. The read terminates 3 residues before the CDR3 end, so the remaining end is supplied by the germline J gene. The chain links TRBV20-1 to TRBJ2-1; 8 bases map to TRBD1. V shed 7 bases and J 6 bases; nucleotides not matched to a gene: 11. In germline, CDR1 is DFQATT, CDR2 SNEGSKA (reference sequence). The CDR3 is 14 amino acids. CDR3 sequence: CSVDGQGASNEQFF. The sequenced part of the CDR3 DNA is TGCAGTGTAGACGGGCAGGGGGCCTCCAATGAG.

In this sample, this clone turned up many times. Coverage ceases 3 residues before the CDR3 finishes, and the germline J gene fills in the end. The V call is TRBV2, the J call TRBJ1-5, with 9 bases fitting TRBD1. This CDR3 spans 15 amino acids. Germline CDR1 reads SNHLY; CDR2 reads FYNNEI. The junction had 5 bases not matched to a gene; V was cut back by 3 bases and J by 5 bases. CDR3 protein: CASSDTGGRDQPQHF. The CDR3 DNA, read in part, is TGTGCCAGCAGTGATACAGGGGGCCGGGATCAGCCC.

This clone was seen at least ten times. The read gets to within 3 residues of the CDR3 end, and the germline J gene fills in the rest. The V call is TRBV30, the J call TRBJ1-1; TRBD1 matches at 7 bases. CDR1 is GTSNPN and CDR2 is SVGIG in the germline V gene (reference sequence). V was clipped by 0 bases and J by 5 bases; unmatched bases: 6. CDR3 size: 14 residues. The CDR3 loop reads CAWSVVRGMTEAFF. CDR3 DNA (partial): TGTGCCTGGAGTGTTGTCAGGGGGATGACTGAA.

This clone was detected many times. The read terminates 3 residues before the CDR3 end, so the remaining end is supplied by the germline J gene. The chain links TRBV19 to TRBJ2-1; 8 bases line up with TRBD1. Trimming cost V 2 bases and J 4 bases; bases outside gene matches: 7. The germline gives CDR1 LNHDA, CDR2 SQIVND (reference sequence). The CDR3 has 16 residues. The part of the CDR3 DNA that was read is TGTGCCAGTAGTATATTACCAGGGGGCCGTTACAATGAG. Its protein is CASSILPGGRYNE. The whole CDR3 protein is CASSILPGGRYNEQFF.

Many counts were recorded for this clone. With the read ending 3 residues before the CDR3 end, the germline J gene is used to fill in that end. This chain joins TRBV4-1 and TRBJ2-7; D possibly corresponds to TRBD1 (5 bases). Per the germline V gene, CDR1 is MGHRA and CDR2 is YSYEKL. The CDR3 totals 14 residues. Trimming left V 1 base short and J 3 bases short, with 10 bases between. The part of the CDR3 DNA that was read is TGCGCCAGCAGCCAAGTTGGGCAGGGCTACGAG. As protein: CASSQVGQGYE. The CDR3 in full is CASSQVGQGYEQYF.

The sample holds a few counts of this clone. The read is 3 residues too short to cover the CDR3 end, so that end is filled in from the germline J gene. The rearrangement uses TRBV19 and TRBJ1-5; possibly TRBD1 for D (5 bases). The CDR3 totals 16 residues. Germline assignment: CDR1 LNHDA and CDR2 SQIVND (reference sequence). The V and J ends lost 3 bases and 3 bases respectively, with 15 bases between them. CDR3 DNA, as far as it was read: TGTGCCAGTAGTATTATGTCGGCAGGGATCAATCAGCCC. Its translation is CASSIMSAGINQP. The full CDR3 sequence reads CASSIMSAGINQPQHF.

In this sample, this clone turned up many times. The observed sequence ends 3 residues before the CDR3 terminus, with the missing tail filled in from the germline J gene. The chain carries TRBV20-1 and TRBJ2-1; 10 bases map to TRBD2. Trimming removed 1 base from V and 0 bases from J; junction bases left unmatched: 6. The CDR3 spans 17 residues. Germline-derived CDR1 and CDR2 are DFQATT and SNEGSKA (reference sequence). The part of the CDR3 DNA that was read is TGCAGTGCTAGAGGGGCTAGCGGGGGCTACTCCTACAATGAG. Protein sequence: CSARGASGGYSYNE. Given in full, the CDR3 is CSARGASGGYSYNEQFF.

This clone was recorded many times. The CDR3 goes on 3 residues after the read ends, and that part is filled in from the germline J gene. The chain carries TRBV28 and TRBJ1-6; D is unclear. Trimming pared 2 bases from V and 7 bases from J, leaving 3 bases between. The V gene's germline CDR1 is MDHEN and CDR2 SYDVKM. The CDR3 spans 12 residues. The CDR3 DNA, read in part, is TGTGCCAGCAGTTTACAAAATTCACCC. It yields the protein CASSLQNSP. The entire CDR3 reads CASSLQNSPLHF.

This clone was counted a few times. The CDR3 end lies 3 residues beyond the end of the read and is filled in from the germline J gene. V is TRBV19 and J is TRBJ2-7; D unresolved. Per germline, CDR1 LNHDA and CDR2 SQIVND (reference sequence). The CDR3 consists of 14 residues. With 1 base removed from V and 1 base from J, the gap between germline ends came to 8 bases. The CDR3 loop is CASSIVPFSYEQYF. The CDR3 bases that were read are TGTGCCAGTAGTATAGTCCCTTTTTCCTACGAG.

This clone was seen repeatedly, ten times or more. The observed sequence ends 3 residues before the CDR3 terminus, with the missing tail filled in from the germline J gene. The chain recombines TRBV6-1 with TRBJ2-7; D is unclear. CDR3 length: 15 residues. Germline loops: CDR1 MNHNS, CDR2 SASEGT. Trimming shortened V by 6 bases and J by 4 bases, and 19 bases separated the two germline ends. The CDR3 DNA, read in part, is TGTGCCAGCAGGGAATCTACCACAGAACGGTACGAG. This gives the protein CASRESTTERYE. The full CDR3 reads CASRESTTERYEQYF.

The table lists this clone with many counts. Its ends do not fully match the called genes, so a read error is possible. Coverage ceases 3 residues before the CDR3 finishes, and the germline J gene fills in the end. The gene calls are TRBV6-1 and TRBJ2-3; D call uncertain. Germline assignment: CDR1 MNHNS and CDR2 SASEGT. CDR3 length: 12 residues. Partial CDR3 DNA: TGTGTCAGCAGTGAAACCGGAGATACG. Encoded protein: CVSSETGDT. The CDR3, in full, reads CVSSETGDTQYF.

This clone was counted at least ten times. The DNA ends 3 residues before the CDR3 does, and the rest of the CDR3 is filled in from the germline J gene. The rearrangement joins TRBV5-1 to TRBJ2-1; 8 bases are a match to TRBD2. Germline assignment: CDR1 SGHRS and CDR2 YFSETQ. J was trimmed by 6 bases and V by 1 base; bases with no gene match: 3. This CDR3 is built from 14 residues. The CDR3 bases that were read are TGCGCCAGCAGCTTGACTAGCGGATCCAATGAG. Translation: CASSLTSGSNE. The whole CDR3 reads CASSLTSGSNEQFF.

This clone was recorded many times. The read is 3 residues too short to cover the CDR3 end, so that end is filled in from the germline J gene. The rearrangement links TRBV12-3 or TRBV12-4 to TRBJ2-1; D call uncertain. The CDR3 contains 12 residues. The V end lost 3 bases, the J end lost 4 bases, and 4 bases lay between the germline ends. The sequenced part of the CDR3 DNA is TGTGCCAGCAGTTTTCGGTACAATGAG. As protein: CASSFRYNE. The whole CDR3 protein is CASSFRYNEQFF.

This clone has at least ten counts. The CDR3 loop reads CAWSVRQAEESPLHF. The DNA read from the CDR3 is TGTGCCTGGAGTGTGAGACAGGCGGAGGAATCACCC. This chain connects TRBV30 to TRBJ1-6; D is possibly TRBD1 (6 bases). The CDR3 extends 3 residues past the end of the read, so its final part is completed from the germline J gene. This CDR3 is 15 amino acids long. Germline V gene lookup returns CDR1 GTSNPN and CDR2 SVGIG (reference sequence). V was clipped by 0 bases and J by 10 bases, with 16 bases between them.

This clone was detected ten times or more. Sequencing ends 3 residues short of the CDR3 end; the germline J gene provides the rest. This chain links TRBV20-1 with TRBJ2-2, with 11 bases aligning to TRBD2. V gave up 3 bases and J gave up 5 bases; unmatched junction bases: 5. The CDR3 covers 15 residues. Looked up from germline, CDR1 is DFQATT and CDR2 is SNEGSKA (reference sequence). The CDR3 here is CSARHPSGGTGELFF. The sequenced CDR3 bases are TGCAGTGCTAGGCACCCTAGCGGGGGGACCGGGGAG.

In this sample, this clone turned up many times. Incomplete CDR3 DNA: TGTGCCAGCAGTTTAGCGGGTTATACG. The encoded protein is CASSLAGYT. The whole CDR3 is CASSLAGYTQYF. V and J are TRBV28 and TRBJ2-3; weak D call: TRBD2 (5 bases). The read is 3 residues too short to cover the CDR3 end, so that end is filled in from the germline J gene. CDR3 length: 12 amino acids. CDR1 MDHEN and CDR2 SYDVKM come from the germline V gene. The V gene lost 2 bases and the J gene lost 7 bases, with 7 bases spanning the gap.

There are many counts of this clone. The read is 3 residues too short to cover the CDR3 end, so that end is filled in from the germline J gene. The rearrangement uses TRBV5-1 and TRBJ2-3; 12 bases agree with TRBD2. CDR3 size: 16 residues. Unmatched junction bases numbered 6, after V lost 4 bases and J lost 3 bases. Germline CDR1 and CDR2: SGHRS and YFSETQ. The CDR3 here is CASSRPTSGGTDTQYF. CDR3 bases read: TGCGCCAGCAGCCGACCGACTAGCGGGGGTACAGATACG.

This clone was seen ten or more times. The CDR3 sequence: CASSSRQNTEAFF. Incomplete CDR3 DNA: TGTGCCAGCAGCTCCCGACAGAACACTGAA. The chain has TRBV7-3 and TRBJ1-1; D not resolved. The CDR3 goes on 3 residues after the read ends, and that part is filled in from the germline J gene. Germline V CDR1 and CDR2: SGHTA, FQGTGA. The CDR3 totals 13 residues. Trimming took off 4 bases at V and 1 base at J, with 7 bases between the two ends.

This clone was seen repeatedly, ten times or more. The missing CDR3 end, 3 residues past where the read stops, is filled in from the germline J gene. V and J are TRBV7-2 and TRBJ2-7; TRBD1 aligns across 12 bases. V was clipped by 0 bases and J by 4 bases; unmatched bases: 1. In germline, CDR1 is SGHTA, CDR2 FQGNSA. The CDR3 has 15 residues. CDR3 DNA, as far as it was read: TGTGCCAGCAGCTTAGCGGGACAGGGGGCTTACGAG. This encodes CASSLAGQGAYE. The full CDR3 is CASSLAGQGAYEQYF.

This clone was recorded at least ten times. Coverage ceases 3 residues before the CDR3 finishes, and the germline J gene fills in the end. This chain links TRBV9 with TRBJ2-3; 7 nucleotides agree with TRBD2. Germline loops: CDR1 SGDLS, CDR2 YYNGEE. This CDR3 is built from 13 residues. The CDR3 bases that were read are TGTGCCAGCAGCGTAGAGCACGGGGGGACG. Encoded protein: CASSVEHGGT. The CDR3 in full is CASSVEHGGTQYF.

This clone showed up many times. Partial CDR3 DNA: TGTGCCAGCAGCGTAGAGGGCCTGGGCCCCAATGAAAAA. Translating it yields CASSVEGLGPNEK. The whole CDR3 reads CASSVEGLGPNEKLFF. The rearrangement uses TRBV9 and TRBJ1-4; no clear D. The read stops 3 residues short of the end of the CDR3; the missing end is completed from the germline J gene. Trimming cost V 0 bases and J 5 bases, with 14 bases left between them. The CDR3 runs to 16 residues. Germline V gene data show CDR1 as SGDLS and CDR2 as YYNGEE.

This clone was counted at least ten times. The read stops 3 residues short of the end of the CDR3; the missing end is completed from the germline J gene. This rearrangement joins TRBV5-1 to TRBJ2-2; 10 bases are a match to TRBD1. This CDR3 comprises 16 residues. Per germline, CDR1 SGHRS and CDR2 YFSETQ. J was trimmed by 0 bases and V by 3 bases; bases with no gene match: 2. The CDR3 sequence: CASSWGQGTNTGELFF. The DNA read from the CDR3 is TGCGCCAGCAGCTGGGGACAGGGGACGAACACCGGGGAG. Combining the CDR3 with reference TRBV5-1 and TRBJ2-2 gives the whole variable domain KAGVTQTPRYLIKTRGQQVTLSCSPISGHRSVSWYQQTPGQGLQFLFEYFSETQRNKGNFPGRFSGRQFSNSRSEMNVSTLELGDSALYLCASSWGQGTNTGELFFGEGSRLTVL.

This clone came up many times. The CDR3 extends 3 residues past the end of the read, so its final part is completed from the germline J gene. The rearrangement uses TRBV28 and TRBJ1-5, with D possibly TRBD1 on 5 matching bases. The V end was cut by 8 bases, the J end by 3 bases, with 11 bases between. This CDR3 has 13 residues. Germline values: CDR1 MDHEN, CDR2 SYDVKM. CDR3 sequence: CASGGDYNQPQHF. The sequenced part of the CDR3 DNA is TGTGCCAGCGGGGGGGATTACAATCAGCCC.

In this sample, this clone turned up many times. The junction departs from germline at one end; a sequencing error may be responsible. The CDR3 is cut off 3 residues early in the read; its end comes from the germline J gene. The rearrangement links TRBV30 to TRBJ1-2; possible D gene TRBD1, 5 bases. The CDR3 covers 12 residues. Germline V gene lookup returns CDR1 GTSNPN and CDR2 SVGIG (reference sequence). The CDR3 is CAWRGGVYGYTF. The sequenced CDR3 bases are TGTGCCTGGAGGGGGGGGGTTTATGGA.

This clone was detected ten times or more. Sequencing ends 3 residues short of the CDR3 end; the germline J gene provides the rest. The V and J genes are TRBV12-3 or TRBV12-4 and TRBJ1-6; possibly TRBD1 for D (6 bases). This CDR3 is 15 amino acids long. V dropped 3 bases and J dropped 8 bases, with 14 bases sitting between them. The DNA read from the CDR3 is TGTGCCAGCAGTTTTAGTACAGGGCAGCATTCACCC. Encoded protein: CASSFSTGQHSP. The CDR3 in its entirety is CASSFSTGQHSPLHF.

This clone showed up many times. The CDR3 sequence: CASSLGQGGGNIQYF. The covered CDR3 bases are TGTGCCAGCAGCTTAGGCCAGGGCGGGGGAAACATT. The genes are TRBV7-3 and TRBJ2-4; TRBD2 aligns across 7 bases. The CDR3 end falls 3 residues outside the read, so it is completed with the germline J gene. The germline V gene encodes CDR1 SGHTA and CDR2 FQGTGA. V lost 2 bases and J lost 6; bases outside the gene matches: 7. The CDR3 runs to 15 residues. Based on the CDR3 plus reference TRBV7-3 and TRBJ2-4, the full variable domain is GAGVSQTPSNKVTEKGKYVELRCDPISGHTALYWYRQSLGQGPEFLIYFQGTGAADDSGLPNDRFFAVRPEGSVSTLKIQRTERGDSAVYLCASSLGQGGGNIQYFGAGTRLSVL.